This T cell receptor beta chain was sequenced in a study of T-cell reconstitution after alpha-beta-depleted transplantation in children. Preparation of the TCRbeta library involved a method that used unique molecular identifiers. One entry per CDR3 protein results from TCRdb running MiXCR on the PCR reads. The sample shows about 230,000 distinct CDR3 sequences, about 8.8% of them seen only once. V was pared by 1 base and J by 5 bases, with 18 bases between. CDR3 length: 16 amino acids. Germline V CDR1 and CDR2: SGHDT, YYEEEE. This clonotype was found many times. The chain employs TRBV5-6 and TRBJ1-2, with D possibly TRBD1 on 5 matching bases. This receptor was obtained from a human donor who donated a stem cell graft to a child with SCID. The sample here was PBMCs from the stem cell graft donor, taken from the stem cell graft. CDR3 sequence (DNA): TGTGCCAGCAGCTTGTGGGGGTCAGGAGGACATTATGGCTACACCTTC. Residues: CASSLWGSGGHYGYTF.